This TCR beta chain was identified in a study of a mutant IDH1 vaccine in newly diagnosed glioma. Whole-study context: Onset of vaccination occurred 4-6 weeks following radiotherapy alone, or with temozolomide cycles.

Produced via immunoSEQ multiplex PCR; TCRdb's table is partial and in-frame only. The profile shows 20,000 to 25,000 clones, around 82% of them singletons. V shed 0 bases and J shed 3 bases, with 13 bases lying between them. The CDR3 loop spans 15 amino acids. Germline V gene lookup returns CDR1 SGDLS and CDR2 YYNGEE. The sample's time point: week 23, last vaccination. The investigators gave 300 ug of mutant IDH1 20-mer peptide in each vaccine dose, together with topical imiquimod. A note on this clone: The antigen is undetermined.

This TCR came from a man aged 25 to 40 with glioma. The sample was PBMCs, taken from a glioma patient whose treatment included an IDH1 peptide vaccine. V is TRBV9 and J is TRBJ2-7; D is undetermined. The CDR3 is CASSVGAITVYEQYF. The CDR3 region has the DNA TGTGCCAGCAGCGTAGGAGCTATCACGGTCTACGAGCAGTACTTC. The full variable domain, with the rest looked up from reference TRBV9 and TRBJ2-7, is DSGVTQTPKHLITATGQRVTLRCSPRSGDLSVYWYQQSLDQGLQFLIQYYNGEERAKGNILERFSAQQFPDLHSELNLSSLELGDSALYFCASSVGAITVYEQYFGPGTRLTVT.